These 27 T cell receptor beta chains were all obtained from the same sample, sequenced in a study of blood T cell repertoires in COVID-19. Sequenced by immunoSEQ multiplex PCR; TCRdb stores in-frame clones only, minus some. The profile shows about 190,000 clones, approximately 84% of them singletons. Specimen: PBMCs or T cells enriched from blood (not recorded which). The receptors stem from a woman aged 25 to 39 who had recovered from COVID-19.

The J gene is TRBJ2-5, the V gene TRBV6-5; tentatively, D is TRBD2 (7 bases). From germline, CDR1 is MNHEY and CDR2 SVGAGI. V was trimmed by 7 bases and J by 4 bases, leaving 19 bases between them. This CDR3 is 15 amino acids long. CDR3 sequence reads: CASNTGRGARETQYF. CDR3 DNA: TGTGCCAGCAACACCGGACGGGGGGCAAGAGAGACCCAGTACTTC.

This chain joins TRBV10-3 and TRBJ1-2; D uncertain. The length of the CDR3 is 13 residues. Trimming pared 5 bases from V and 6 bases from J, leaving 13 bases between. The germline gives CDR1 ENHRY, CDR2 SYGVKD. The CDR3 spells CAISSTRLDGYTF. The CDR3, as DNA: TGTGCCATCAGTTCGACAAGACTAGATGGCTACACCTTC.

CDR3 sequence: CASSQVGGSDTQYF. DNA of the CDR3: TGTGCCAGCAGCCAAGTAGGGGGTTCAGATACGCAGTATTTT. This chain links TRBV3-1 (or the pseudogene TRBV3-2) with TRBJ2-3; weak D call: TRBD1 (6 bases). The V gene lost 1 base and the J gene lost 4 bases, with 9 bases spanning the gap. There are 14 residues in the CDR3. CDR1 is LGHDT and CDR2 is YNNKEL in the germline V gene (reference sequence).

The chain uses TRBV28 and TRBJ2-3; D is perhaps TRBD2 (7 bases). The CDR3 runs 15 residues. In germline, CDR1 is MDHEN, CDR2 SYDVKM. V gave up 10 bases and J gave up 2 bases, with 19 bases separating them. The CDR3 sequence is CATGPGGPTTDTQYF. The CDR3 nucleotides read TGTGCCACTGGCCCCGGGGGGCCCACCACAGATACGCAGTATTTT.

Concerning this clone itself: The sample has other DNA sequences that encode this CDR3 too. This chain uses TRBV6-4 with TRBJ2-1; 7 bases align to TRBD1. The J segment lost 0 bases and the V segment lost 4 bases, leaving 0 bases of the junction unmatched. The CDR3 is 14 residues long. The germline V gene encodes CDR1 MRHNA and CDR2 SNTAGT. The CDR3 DNA follows: TGTGCCAGCAGTGCAGGGGGCTCCTACAATGAGCAGTTCTTC. Translation gives CASSAGGSYNEQFF.

Here the CDR3 reads CASSLAASSYNEQFF. The CDR3, as DNA: TGTGCCAGCAGCTTAGCCGCCAGCTCCTACAATGAGCAGTTCTTC. V gene TRBV7-2 combines with J gene TRBJ2-1, with no clear D. The CDR3 is made up of 15 amino acids. From germline, CDR1 is SGHTA and CDR2 FQGNSA. V lost 0 bases and J lost 0, with 6 bases in between. Based on the CDR3 plus reference TRBV7-2 and TRBJ2-1, the full variable domain is GAGVSQSPSNKVTEKGKDVELRCDPISGHTALYWYRQSLGQGLEFLIYFQGNSAPDKSGLPSDRFSAERTGGSVSTLTIQRTQQEDSAVYLCASSLAASSYNEQFFGPGTRLTVL.

This clone was observed a handful of times. V is TRBV18 and J is TRBJ1-1; D is undetermined. From germline, CDR1 is KGHSH and CDR2 LQKENI. Deletions cut 3 bases from V and 2 bases from J, with 7 bases between. This CDR3 has 13 residues. The DNA of the CDR3 is TGTGCCAGCTCACCTATCGTTAACACTGAAGCTTTCTTT. Translating it yields CASSPIVNTEAFF.

The chain links TRBV11-3 to TRBJ2-3, with 8 bases that match TRBD2. The CDR3 is made up of 15 amino acids. Germline CDR1 is SGHNT and CDR2 is YENEEA. V lost 6 bases, J lost 2 bases, and 7 bases stayed unmatched. Written as DNA, the CDR3 is TGTGCCAGCAGTCCCGGGACTAGGGCCACAGATACGCAGTATTTT. Its protein is CASSPGTRATDTQYF.

The J gene is TRBJ2-1, the V gene TRBV10-3; 8 nucleotides match TRBD2. The V segment lost 10 bases and the J segment 7 bases; nucleotides outside the gene matches: 6. This CDR3 spans 12 amino acids. CDR1 and CDR2 from the germline V gene are ENHRY and SYGVKD. CDR3 sequence (DNA): TGTGCCACCCGGCCGGGGGGGAATGAGCAGTTCTTC. It codes for CATRPGGNEQFF.

The rearrangement joins TRBV10-2 to TRBJ2-7, with TRBD2 identical over 9 bases. CDR1 and CDR2 from the germline V gene are WSHSY and SAAADI. The junction had 11 bases not matched to a gene; V was cut back by 5 bases and J by 6 bases. The CDR3 contains 15 residues. This CDR3 reads CASSLVVAGAGEQYF. CDR3 sequence (DNA): TGCGCCAGCAGTCTCGTGGTAGCGGGAGCTGGCGAGCAGTACTTC.

V gene TRBV18 combines with J gene TRBJ1-2; D perhaps matches TRBD1 (6 bases). Trimming pared 2 bases from V and 8 bases from J, leaving 12 bases between. This CDR3 comprises 13 residues. Germline V lookup: CDR1 KGHSH, CDR2 LQKENI. DNA of the CDR3: TGTGCCAGCTCACCATTGCCAGGGGAAGGCTACACCTTC. It specifies CASSPLPGEGYTF.

The V call is TRBV6-6, the J call TRBJ2-2; no clear D. This CDR3 comprises 14 residues. V gave up 6 bases and J gave up 5 bases, with 13 bases separating them. Germline V gene sequence: CDR1 MNHNY, CDR2 SVGAGI (reference sequence). CDR3 residues: CASSMSPRTGELFF. In nucleotides, the CDR3 is TGTGCCAGCAGCATGAGCCCGAGGACCGGGGAGCTGTTTTTT.

The chain carries TRBV2 and TRBJ2-2; no clear D. V was cut by 2 bases and J by 6 bases, with 16 bases left in between. This CDR3 region has 16 residues. Germline CDR1 is SNHLY and CDR2 is FYNNEI. The CDR3 DNA sequence: TGTGCCAGCAGTGAAACCTTCCCCGGTCGTTCCGGGGAGCTGTTTTTT. This encodes CASSETFPGRSGELFF.

The genes are TRBV6-1 and TRBJ2-1; TRBD2 matches at 11 bases. Unmatched junction bases numbered 9, after V lost 4 bases and J lost 4 bases. CDR1 is MNHNS and CDR2 is SASEGT in the germline V gene. This CDR3 contains 17 residues. This CDR3 is CASSGGTLAGAYNEQFF. CDR3 bases: TGTGCCAGCAGTGGGGGGACACTAGCGGGAGCTTACAATGAGCAGTTCTTC.

The chain links TRBV11-2 to TRBJ2-2, with TRBD2 as a possible D gene (6 bases). The V gene's germline CDR1 is SGHAT and CDR2 FQNNGV. Deletions cut 4 bases from V and 6 bases from J, with 15 bases between. This CDR3 contains 15 residues. The CDR3 DNA is TGTGCCAGCAGCTCCGCCGGGACTGGGCCCGGGGAGCTGTTTTTT. It yields the protein CASSSAGTGPGELFF. The full variable domain, in which reference TRBV11-2 and TRBJ2-2 provide the parts outside the CDR3, is EAGVAQSPRYKIIEKRQSVAFWCNPISGHATLYWYQQILGQGPKLLIQFQNNGVVDDSQLPKDRFSAERLKGVDSTLKIQPAKLEDSAVYLCASSSAGTGPGELFFGEGSRLTVL.

The V call is TRBV24-1, the J call TRBJ2-7, with 9 bases matching TRBD1. Germline V gene lookup returns CDR1 KGHDR and CDR2 SFDVKD. This CDR3 comprises 15 residues. The trim removed 3 bases at V and 1 base at J, leaving 3 bases unmatched. CDR3 sequence: CATSDPGQGSYEQYF. CDR3 DNA: TGTGCCACCAGTGATCCGGGACAGGGTTCCTACGAGCAGTACTTC.

The rearrangement uses TRBV25-1 and TRBJ2-7, with 7 bases fitting TRBD1. Germline trimming cut 1 base from V and 0 bases from J; bases unmatched to any gene: 3. CDR1 is MGHDK, CDR2 SYGVNS, per germline. The CDR3 sequence is 15 residues long. CDR3 amino acids: CASSESRGSSYEQYV. The CDR3 DNA is TGTGCCAGCAGTGAATCCAGGGGGAGCTCCTACGAGCAGTACGTC.

V and J are TRBV5-1 and TRBJ1-3, with unresolved D. This CDR3 has 15 residues. Germline CDR1 is SGHRS and CDR2 is YFSETQ. Trimming left V 0 bases short and J 0 bases short, with 7 bases between. The CDR3 reads CASSLAEDSGNTIYF. CDR3 DNA: TGCGCCAGCAGCTTGGCCGAGGACTCTGGAAACACCATATATTTT.

The chain is built from TRBV6-4 and TRBJ2-1; TRBD2 aligns across 8 bases. CDR1 is MRHNA, CDR2 SNTAGT, per germline. With V trimmed by 3 bases and J by 1 base, 2 bases remained unmatched. This CDR3 contains 15 residues. The CDR3 DNA reads TGTGCCAGCAGTGATGCGGGGGGATCCTACAATGAGCAGTTCTTC. It is translated as CASSDAGGSYNEQFF.

The chain couples TRBV15 to TRBJ1-5; maybe TRBD1 (6 bases). V was pared by 3 bases and J by 7 bases, with 13 bases between. Looked up from germline, CDR1 is LNHNV and CDR2 is YYDKDF (reference sequence). The CDR3 is 14 residues long. In DNA, the CDR3 is TGTGCCACCAGCAGCACAGGGTATGGACAGCCCCAGCATTTT. This codes for CATSSTGYGQPQHF.

The CDR3 nucleotides read TGTGCCAGCAAGGCACCGGGACAATATGTTCAGCCCCAGCATTTT. Its translation: CASKAPGQYVQPQHF. This chain connects TRBV28 to TRBJ1-5, with D possibly matching TRBD1 (6 bases). The germline V gene encodes CDR1 MDHEN and CDR2 SYDVKM. This CDR3 contains 15 residues. Between the trimmed V and J ends, which lost 7 bases and 6 bases, there was a span of 19 bases. The full variable domain, with the rest looked up from reference TRBV28 and TRBJ1-5, is DVKVTQSSRYLVKRTGEKVFLECVQDMDHENMFWYRQDPGLGLRLIYFSYDVKMKEKGDIPEGYSVSREKKERFSLILESASTNQTSMYLCASKAPGQYVQPQHFGDGTRLSIL.

The chain is built from TRBV7-2 and TRBJ1-5; TRBD1 matches 9 bases. The CDR3 is 17 amino acids. Germline trimming cut 3 bases from V and 1 base from J; bases unmatched to any gene: 7. CDR1 is SGHTA, CDR2 FQGNSA, per germline. The CDR3 sequence: CASSFNTGGKSNQPQHF. CDR3 DNA sequence: TGTGCCAGCAGCTTTAACACAGGGGGCAAAAGCAATCAGCCCCAGCATTTT. Full variable domain (missing parts from reference TRBV7-2 and TRBJ1-5): GAGVSQSPSNKVTEKGKDVELRCDPISGHTALYWYRQSLGQGLEFLIYFQGNSAPDKSGLPSDRFSAERTGGSVSTLTIQRTQQEDSAVYLCASSFNTGGKSNQPQHFGDGTRLSIL.

With respect to this clone: Other DNA sequences in the same sample also yield this CDR3. This chain connects TRBV18 to TRBJ2-7, with 9 bases fitting TRBD1. The germline V gene has CDR1 KGHSH and CDR2 LQKENI. The junction had 1 base not matched to a gene; V was cut back by 3 bases and J by 1 base. The CDR3 is 14 residues long. The CDR3 protein is CASSPGTGSYEQYF. DNA of the CDR3: TGTGCCAGCTCACCGGGGACAGGGTCCTACGAGCAGTACTTC.

The chain combines TRBV5-6 with TRBJ2-7; D call uncertain. Trimming took off 2 bases at V and 2 bases at J, with 11 bases between the two ends. The germline V gene encodes CDR1 SGHDT and CDR2 YYEEEE. The CDR3 totals 14 residues. As DNA, the CDR3 is TGTGCCAGCAGCTTACCTTTCGGAGCCTACGAGCAGTACTTC. It specifies CASSLPFGAYEQYF.

This clone was seen just once. The CDR3: CASSLAVGTGQWDTQYF. Here the CDR3 DNA reads TGTGCCAGCAGCTTAGCGGTCGGGACAGGACAATGGGATACGCAGTATTTT. The chain carries TRBV7-9 and TRBJ2-3; 8 nucleotides align to TRBD1. Germline trimming cut 0 bases from V and 6 bases from J; bases unmatched to any gene: 11. The CDR3 runs to 17 residues. Germline values: CDR1 SEHNR, CDR2 FQNEAQ (reference sequence).

The chain's CDR3 is CATINKTGEQYV. As DNA, the CDR3 is TGTGCCACCATAAATAAGACGGGGGAGCAGTACGTC. The rearrangement joins TRBV10-3 to TRBJ2-7; D possibly corresponds to TRBD2 (5 bases). In germline, CDR1 is ENHRY, CDR2 SYGVKD. Trimming cost V 10 bases and J 7 bases, with 17 bases left between them. This CDR3 is 12 amino acids long.

In its sample, this clone was seen a few times. The rearrangement links TRBV7-9 to TRBJ2-7, with 9 nucleotides matching TRBD1. The V segment lost 6 bases and the J segment 6 bases; nucleotides outside the gene matches: 6. This CDR3 is 13 amino acids long. Germline V gene lookup returns CDR1 SEHNR and CDR2 FQNEAQ (reference sequence). CDR3 residues: CASSRRTGAEQYF. Written as DNA, the CDR3 is TGTGCCAGCAGTCGTCGGACAGGGGCCGAGCAGTACTTC.